This T cell receptor (beta chain) comes out of a study of human T cells and chemical hapten exposure. Study-level information: Donors were sensitized with 2% DPC on the upper inner arm. The patients were mostly female; they had alopecia areata, totalis or universalis. Doses of diphenylcyclopropenone went to the patients' scalps weekly throughout the roughly 25-week study.

The library tagged each cDNA molecule with unique molecular identifiers. TCRdb ran MiXCR on the RACE reads and lists one entry per CDR3 protein. The sample holds 35,000 to 50,000 distinct CDR3 sequences, about 11% seen once. Indicated time point: pre-sensitization, week 0. The treatment: therapeutic diphenylcyclopropenone sensitization with weekly scalp DPC. Germline V gives CDR1 SGHDN, CDR2 FVKESK. This CDR3 region has 12 residues. V lost 1 base to trimming and J lost 10 bases, with 8 bases between them. The sequenced sample was whole blood, obtained in connection with sensitization to the hapten diphenylcyclopropenone (DPC). This clonotype originated in a man younger than 40 with alopecia areata. Some clones in this sample may be carry-over from other donors' samples. V and J are TRBV14 and TRBJ2-1; D is ambiguous. In nucleotides, the CDR3 is TGTGCCAGCAGCCAAGGGGCCTGGGAGCAGTTCTTC. The encoded protein is CASSQGAWEQFF.